Given below is one T cell receptor (beta chain) in context. Per the study methods: Nucleated cell number was recorded as an estimate derived from reference gene primer amplification. Clones were read by immunoSEQ multiplex PCR, and TCRdb kept only the in-frame ones, dropping some. V, J and clone size derive from that table, while D and trimming were established from the DNA sequence. The sample lists under 250,000 clones, around 88% occurring once. This entry is derived from a study of blood T cell repertoires in COVID-19. Study background: From the United States, Italy and Spain came samples of acute and convalescent COVID-19. T cells, B-cell-depleted T cells, or PBMCs provided the cDNA or gDNA that served as material.

V gave up 5 bases and J gave up 2 bases; unmatched junction bases: 6. Germline values: CDR1 MNHEY, CDR2 SVGEGT. There are 18 residues in the CDR3. The sequencing input was peripheral blood. The chain employs TRBV6-2 or TRBV6-3 and TRBJ2-2, with 15 bases matching TRBD2. This sequence originates from a man aged 80 or over with acute or convalescent COVID-19. CDR3 sequence reads: CASSPWGLAGGNTGELFF. CDR3 nucleotide sequence: TGTGCCAGCAGTCCCTGGGGACTAGCGGGGGGTAACACCGGGGAGCTGTTTTTT.